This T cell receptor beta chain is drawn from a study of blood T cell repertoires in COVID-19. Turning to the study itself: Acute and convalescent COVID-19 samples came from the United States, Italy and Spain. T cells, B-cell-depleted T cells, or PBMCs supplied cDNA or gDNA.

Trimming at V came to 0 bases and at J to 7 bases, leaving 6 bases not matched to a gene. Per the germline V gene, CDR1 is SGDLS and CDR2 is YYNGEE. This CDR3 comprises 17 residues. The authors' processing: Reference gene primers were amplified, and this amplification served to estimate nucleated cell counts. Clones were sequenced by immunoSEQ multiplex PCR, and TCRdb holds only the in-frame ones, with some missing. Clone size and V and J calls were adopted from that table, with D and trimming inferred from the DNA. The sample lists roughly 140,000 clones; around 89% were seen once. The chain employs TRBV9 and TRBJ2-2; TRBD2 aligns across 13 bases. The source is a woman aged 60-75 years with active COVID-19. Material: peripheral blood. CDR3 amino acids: CASSVGPRTSGSGELFF. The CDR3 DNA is TGTGCCAGCAGCGTAGGCCCCAGGACTAGCGGGAGCGGGGAGCTGTTTTTT.